The clone carrying this TCR beta chain has a handful of counts. The antigen remains undetermined. 60 Vbeta and 13 Jbeta primers were used in PCR. TCRdb keeps only in-frame clones here, not all; method: immunoSEQ multiplex PCR. The sample carries around 85,000 clones, roughly 72% recorded once. The entry originates in a study of cytomegalovirus exposure and HLA in healthy donors. General observations from the study: About 87% or about 30% of the time was how often most TCR beta V segments were productive, according to an earlier analysis.

V lost 5 bases and J lost 0, with 14 bases in between. The CDR3 covers 16 residues. The V gene's germline CDR1 is KGHSH and CDR2 LQKENI. This clonotype originated in a man aged 25 to 40 in good health and CMV-seropositive. The chain joins TRBV18 to TRBJ2-4; possibly TRBD1 for D (6 bases). The sequenced sample consisted of PBMCs. The CDR3 nucleotides are TGTGCCAGCTCAACTGACAGGTACGGAGCCAAAAACATTCAGTACTTC. Its protein is CASSTDRYGAKNIQYF.